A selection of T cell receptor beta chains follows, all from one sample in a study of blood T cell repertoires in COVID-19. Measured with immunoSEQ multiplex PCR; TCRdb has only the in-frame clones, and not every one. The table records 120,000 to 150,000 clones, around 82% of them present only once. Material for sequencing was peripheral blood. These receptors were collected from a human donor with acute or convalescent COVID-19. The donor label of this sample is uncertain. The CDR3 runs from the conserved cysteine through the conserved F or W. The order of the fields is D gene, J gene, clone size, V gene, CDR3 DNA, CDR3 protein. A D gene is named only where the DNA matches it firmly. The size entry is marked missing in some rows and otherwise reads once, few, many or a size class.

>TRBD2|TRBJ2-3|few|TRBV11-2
TGTGCCAGCAGCTCCCGACTAGCCCTCACAGATACGCAGTATTTT
CASSSRLALTDTQYF
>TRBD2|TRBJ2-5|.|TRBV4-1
TGCGCCAGCAGCCGCGGGGGGGACCAAGAGACCCAGTACTTC
CASSRGGDQETQYF
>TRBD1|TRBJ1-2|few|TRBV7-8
TGTGCCAGCAGCTTAGACAGGGGGCAGAATGGCTACACCTTC
CASSLDRGQNGYTF
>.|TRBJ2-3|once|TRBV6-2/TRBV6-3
TGTGCCAGCAGTACCCTTGAGGCCACAGATACGCAGTATTTT
CASSTLEATDTQYF
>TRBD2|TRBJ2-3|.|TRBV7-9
TGTGCCAGCGGACTAGCGGGGGGGCGGGGCACAGATACGCAGTATTTT
CASGLAGGRGTDTQYF
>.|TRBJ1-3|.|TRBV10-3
TGTGCCAGCAGGACCGGGTCCTCTGGAAACACCATATATTTT
CASRTGSSGNTIYF
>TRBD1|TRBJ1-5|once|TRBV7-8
TGTGCCAGCAGTCCCGACCACCCCCGACACAGGGACAGTAGCAATCAGCCCCAGCATTTT
CASSPDHPRHRDSSNQPQHF
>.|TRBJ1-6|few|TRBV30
TGTGCCTGGAGAGGGGCGGAAGGCCCCCTCCACTTT
CAWRGAEGPLHF
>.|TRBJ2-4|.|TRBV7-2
TGTGCCAGCAGCTTAGGATTTACGGGATCCAAAAACATTCAGTACTTC
CASSLGFTGSKNIQYF
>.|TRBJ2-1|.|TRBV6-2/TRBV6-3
TGTGCCAGCAGTAGACTAGAGTACAATGAGCAGTTCTTC
CASSRLEYNEQFF
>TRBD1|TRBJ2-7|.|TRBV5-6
TGTGCCAGCAGCTCCGCCGGGACAGGGGGTTCTAGGCAGTACTTC
CASSSAGTGGSRQYF
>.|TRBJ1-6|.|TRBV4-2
TGTGCCAGCAGCCAAGTCAGTCCTCCCCTCCACTTT
CASSQVSPPLHF
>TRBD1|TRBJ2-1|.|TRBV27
TGTGCCAGCAGGCCACAGGGGGCGGGTAGAAATGAGCAGTTCTTC
CASRPQGAGRNEQFF
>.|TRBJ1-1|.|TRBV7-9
TGTGCCAGCAGCTTAGTAGAGAACACTGAAGCTTTCTTT
CASSLVENTEAFF
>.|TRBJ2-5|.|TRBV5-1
TGCGCCAGCAGCTCGCAAGAGACCCAGTACTTC
CASSSQETQYF
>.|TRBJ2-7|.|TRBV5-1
TGCGCCAGCAGAGAACAGACGGACTCCTACGAGCAGTACTTC
CASREQTDSYEQYF
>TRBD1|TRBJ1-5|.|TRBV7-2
TGTGCCAGCAGCCCCCGGGACAGGGGCGATCAGCCCCAGCATTTT
CASSPRDRGDQPQHF
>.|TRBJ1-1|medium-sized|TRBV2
TGTGCCAGCAGTGCTTACAGAAACACTGAAGCTTTCTTT
CASSAYRNTEAFF
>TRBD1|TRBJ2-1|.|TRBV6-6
TGTGCCAGCAGTTATCGGGACAGGGGGCGAAATGAGCAGTTCTTC
CASSYRDRGRNEQFF
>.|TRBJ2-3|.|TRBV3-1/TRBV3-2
TGTGCCAGCAGCCTTCGCGGGGGCGCGGGAGAAGATACGCAGTATTTT
CASSLRGGAGEDTQYF
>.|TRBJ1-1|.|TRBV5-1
TGCGCCAGCAGCTTGGTGCGGGGGAGGCGAGAAGCTTTCTTT
CASSLVRGRREAFF